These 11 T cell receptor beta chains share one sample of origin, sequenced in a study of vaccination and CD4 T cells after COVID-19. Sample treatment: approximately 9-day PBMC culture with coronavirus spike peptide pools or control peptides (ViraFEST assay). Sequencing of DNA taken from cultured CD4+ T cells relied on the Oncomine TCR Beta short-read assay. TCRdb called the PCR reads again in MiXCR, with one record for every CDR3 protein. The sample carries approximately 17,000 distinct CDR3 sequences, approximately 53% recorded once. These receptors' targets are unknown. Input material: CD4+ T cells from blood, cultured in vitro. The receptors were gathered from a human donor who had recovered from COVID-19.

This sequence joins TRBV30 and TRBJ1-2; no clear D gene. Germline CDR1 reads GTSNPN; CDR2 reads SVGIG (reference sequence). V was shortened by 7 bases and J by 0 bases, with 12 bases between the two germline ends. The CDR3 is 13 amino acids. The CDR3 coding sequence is TGTGCCTTCGGACGGAAGTCTAACTATGGCTACACCTTC. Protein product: CAFGRKSNYGYTF.

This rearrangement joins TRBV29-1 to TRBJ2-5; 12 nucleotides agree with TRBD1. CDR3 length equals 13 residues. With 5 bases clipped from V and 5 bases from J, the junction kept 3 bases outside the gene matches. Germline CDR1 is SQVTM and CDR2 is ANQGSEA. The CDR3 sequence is CSVSGTGGETQYF. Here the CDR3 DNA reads TGCAGCGTTTCAGGGACAGGGGGCGAGACCCAGTACTTC. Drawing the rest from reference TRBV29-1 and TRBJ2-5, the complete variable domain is SAVISQKPSRDICQRGTSLTIQCQVDSQVTMMFWYRQQPGQSLTLIATANQGSEATYESGFVIDKFPISRPNLTFSTLTVSNMSPEDSSIYLCSVSGTGGETQYFGPGTRLLVL.

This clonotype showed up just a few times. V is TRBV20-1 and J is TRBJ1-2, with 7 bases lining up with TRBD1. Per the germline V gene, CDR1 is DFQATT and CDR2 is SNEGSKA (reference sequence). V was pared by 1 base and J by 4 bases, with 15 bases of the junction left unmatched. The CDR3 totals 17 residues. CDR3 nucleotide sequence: TGCAGTGCTAGAGGGAATACAGGGGTACACGGGAGCTATGGCTACACCTTC. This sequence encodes CSARGNTGVHGSYGYTF.

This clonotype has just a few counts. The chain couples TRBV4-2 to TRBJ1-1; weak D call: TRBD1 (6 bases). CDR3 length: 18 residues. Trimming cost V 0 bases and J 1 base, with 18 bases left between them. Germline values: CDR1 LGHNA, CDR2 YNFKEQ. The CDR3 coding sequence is TGTGCCAGCAGCCAAGAGGCCCAGGGGAGTCGTGCGAACACTGAAGCTTTCTTT. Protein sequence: CASSQEAQGSRANTEAFF.

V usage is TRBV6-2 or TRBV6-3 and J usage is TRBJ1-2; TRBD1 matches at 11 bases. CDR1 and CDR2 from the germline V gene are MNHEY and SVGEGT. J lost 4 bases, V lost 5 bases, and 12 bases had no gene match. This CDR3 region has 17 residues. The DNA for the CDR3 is TGTGCCAGCAGTCTACAGGACAGGGGGCGCCTCCCCTATGGCTACACCTTC. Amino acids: CASSLQDRGRLPYGYTF.

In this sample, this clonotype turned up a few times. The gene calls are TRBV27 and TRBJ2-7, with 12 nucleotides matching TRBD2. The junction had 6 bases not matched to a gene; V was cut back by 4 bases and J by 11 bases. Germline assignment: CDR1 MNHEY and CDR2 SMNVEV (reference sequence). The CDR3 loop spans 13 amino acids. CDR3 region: CASSSGTSGLKYF. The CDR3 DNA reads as TGTGCCAGCAGTTCGGGGACTAGCGGGTTAAAGTACTTC.

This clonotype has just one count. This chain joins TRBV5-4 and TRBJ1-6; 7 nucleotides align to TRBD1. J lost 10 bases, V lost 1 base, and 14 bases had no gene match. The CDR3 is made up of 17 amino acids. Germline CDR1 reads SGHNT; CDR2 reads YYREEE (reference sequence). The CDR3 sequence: CASSLSRDRQGSSPLHF. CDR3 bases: TGTGCCAGCAGCTTGTCCCGCGATAGACAGGGTAGCTCACCCCTCCACTTT.

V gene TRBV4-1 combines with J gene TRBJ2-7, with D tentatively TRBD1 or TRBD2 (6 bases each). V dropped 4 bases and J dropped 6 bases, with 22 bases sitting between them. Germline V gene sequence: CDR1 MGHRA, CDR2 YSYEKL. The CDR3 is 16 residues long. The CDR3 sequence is CASSRPAGGLSPEQYF. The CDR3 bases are TGCGCCAGCAGCCGCCCCGCCGGGGGCTTAAGCCCCGAGCAGTACTTC.

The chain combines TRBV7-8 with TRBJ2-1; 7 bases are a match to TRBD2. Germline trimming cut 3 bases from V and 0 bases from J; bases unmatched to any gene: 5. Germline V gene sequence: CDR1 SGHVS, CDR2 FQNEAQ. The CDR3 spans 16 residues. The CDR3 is CASSFRAGSSYNEQFF. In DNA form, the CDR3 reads TGTGCCAGCAGCTTTCGAGCGGGAAGCTCCTACAATGAGCAGTTCTTC.

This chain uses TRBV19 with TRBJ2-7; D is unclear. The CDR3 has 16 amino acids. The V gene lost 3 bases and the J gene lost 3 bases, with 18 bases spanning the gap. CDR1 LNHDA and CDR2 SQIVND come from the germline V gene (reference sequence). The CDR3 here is CASSIGVRRSDYEQYF. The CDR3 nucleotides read TGTGCCAGTAGTATTGGCGTCCGGCGCTCGGACTACGAGCAGTACTTC.

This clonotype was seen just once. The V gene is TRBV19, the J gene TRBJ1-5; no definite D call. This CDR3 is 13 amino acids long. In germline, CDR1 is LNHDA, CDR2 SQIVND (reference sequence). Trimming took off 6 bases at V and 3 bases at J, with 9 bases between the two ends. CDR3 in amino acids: CASSPGNNQPQHF. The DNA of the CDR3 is TGTGCCAGTAGCCCGGGGAACAATCAGCCCCAGCATTTT.